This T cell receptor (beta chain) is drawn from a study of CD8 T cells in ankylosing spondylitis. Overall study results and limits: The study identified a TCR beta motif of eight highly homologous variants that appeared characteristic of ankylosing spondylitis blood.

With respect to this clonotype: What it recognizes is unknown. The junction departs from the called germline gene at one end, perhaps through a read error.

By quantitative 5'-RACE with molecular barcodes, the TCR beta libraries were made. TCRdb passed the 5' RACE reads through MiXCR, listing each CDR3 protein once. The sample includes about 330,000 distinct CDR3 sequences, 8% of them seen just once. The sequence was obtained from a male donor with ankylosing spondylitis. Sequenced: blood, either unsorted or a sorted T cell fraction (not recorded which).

The CDR3 bases are TGCCGCGTTGACGGGTTAAACTATGGCTACACCTTC. Its protein is CRVDGLNYGYTF. This chain links TRBV29-1 with TRBJ1-2; D gene unclear. Germline V gives CDR1 SQVTM, CDR2 ANQGSEA. The CDR3 spans 12 residues.